The 9 T cell receptor beta chains listed next were all sequenced from one sample in a study of spatial heterogeneity in lung cancer. Time point reported: blood at routine non-recurrence follow-up after resection. Unsorted whole RNA of tumor, nontumor lung or frozen PBMC was sequenced. TCRdb recomputed calls from the 5' RACE reads with MiXCR, one row per CDR3 protein. The sample yields approximately 50,000 distinct CDR3 sequences, more than 6.5% seen once. The source was PBMCs, collected at follow-up. The source of these receptors is a female donor with early-stage non-small cell lung cancer.

In its sample, this clonotype was seen a few times. The CDR3, as DNA: TGTGCCAGCAGCTTAGCTTCCATCTTAGGGCAGCCCCAGCATTTT. This codes for CASSLASILGQPQHF. The chain joins TRBV7-2 to TRBJ1-5, with no clear D. The CDR3 is made up of 15 amino acids. Germline CDR1 reads SGHTA; CDR2 reads FQGNSA. The V end was cut by 0 bases, the J end by 7 bases, with 13 bases between.

This clonotype was counted at least ten times. This sequence joins TRBV19 and TRBJ1-5; TRBD1 might be the D (5 bases). From germline, CDR1 is LNHDA and CDR2 SQIVND (reference sequence). This CDR3 comprises 14 residues. Trimming stripped 3 bases from V and 4 bases from J, with 10 bases between. This chain's CDR3 is CASSIGRVNQPQHF. For the CDR3, the DNA is TGTGCCAGTAGTATCGGCAGGGTGAATCAGCCCCAGCATTTT.

Ten or more counts support this clonotype. This chain links TRBV5-1 with TRBJ2-1; tentative D call: TRBD2 (5 bases). V was pared by 1 base and J by 2 bases, with 13 bases between. Germline V CDR1 and CDR2: SGHRS, YFSETQ. CDR3 length: 16 residues. The CDR3 nucleotides are TGCGCCAGCAGCTTGCAGGAAAGGCGGGCCTACAATGAGCAGTTCTTC. This sequence encodes CASSLQERRAYNEQFF.

This clonotype was seen at least ten times. This chain joins TRBV6-1 and TRBJ1-2; 8 nucleotides agree with TRBD1. V shed 3 bases, J shed 4 bases, and the junction held 4 bases outside the gene matches. Germline V gene data show CDR1 as MNHNS and CDR2 as SASEGT. There are 14 residues in the CDR3. The CDR3 sequence is CASSETGVVYGYTF. DNA for the CDR3: TGTGCCAGCAGTGAGACAGGGGTTGTCTATGGCTACACCTTC.

The rearrangement links TRBV20-1 to TRBJ2-1, with 14 bases fitting TRBD2. Germline V lookup: CDR1 DFQATT, CDR2 SNEGSKA (reference sequence). V was pared by 6 bases and J by 4 bases, with 5 bases of the junction left unmatched. The CDR3 runs 15 residues. CDR3 nucleotide sequence: TGCAGTGCCAGACTAGCGGGGGGGCCGTACAATGAGCAGTTCTTC. It codes for CSARLAGGPYNEQFF.

This clonotype was observed at least ten times. The V gene is TRBV5-1, the J gene TRBJ2-4; D is possibly TRBD1 (7 bases). V was clipped by 4 bases and J by 3 bases, with 11 bases between them. The CDR3 consists of 14 residues. Per the germline V gene, CDR1 is SGHRS and CDR2 is YFSETQ. CDR3 region: CASSAQGGKNIQYF. The CDR3, as DNA: TGCGCCAGCAGCGCTCAGGGGGGCAAAAACATTCAGTACTTC.

This clonotype was detected a few times. The chain is built from TRBV15 and TRBJ1-4, with D hard to call. Trimming took off 5 bases at V and 5 bases at J, with 15 bases between the two ends. The CDR3 extends over 15 amino acids. Germline CDR1 is LNHNV and CDR2 is YYDKDF (reference sequence). Here the CDR3 DNA reads TGTGCCACCAGCGCGCGGCAGCGGGTGAATGAAAAACTGTTTTTT. As protein: CATSARQRVNEKLFF.

This clonotype was seen many times. The chain couples TRBV7-2 to TRBJ1-1; D unclear. The V end was cut by 5 bases, the J end by 3 bases, with 10 bases between. CDR3 length equals 13 residues. Per germline, CDR1 SGHTA and CDR2 FQGNSA. The DNA of the CDR3 is TGTGCCAGCAGCCTTGGTCAGCACACTGAAGCTTTCTTT. Encoded protein: CASSLGQHTEAFF.

This clonotype was picked up many times. This chain connects TRBV7-9 to TRBJ1-1; D not certain. Trimming shortened V by 2 bases and J by 6 bases, and 16 bases separated the two germline ends. CDR1 and CDR2 (germline): SEHNR, FQNEAQ (reference sequence). CDR3 length: 15 amino acids. CDR3 coding DNA: TGTGCCAGCAGCTTACTTCTGGGAGGTGATGCTGAAGCTTTCTTT. Translated, it gives CASSLLLGGDAEAFF.